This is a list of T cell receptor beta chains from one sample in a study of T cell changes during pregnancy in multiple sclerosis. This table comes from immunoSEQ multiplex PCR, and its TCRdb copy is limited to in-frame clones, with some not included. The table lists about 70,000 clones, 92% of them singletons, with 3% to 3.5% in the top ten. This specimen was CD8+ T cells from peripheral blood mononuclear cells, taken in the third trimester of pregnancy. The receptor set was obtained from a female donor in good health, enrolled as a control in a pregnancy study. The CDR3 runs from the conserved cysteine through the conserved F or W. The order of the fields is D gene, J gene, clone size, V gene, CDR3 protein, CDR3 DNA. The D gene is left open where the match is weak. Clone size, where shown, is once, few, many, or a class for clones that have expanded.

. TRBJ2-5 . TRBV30 CAWNLLESETQYF TGTGCCTGGAACCTACTAGAGTCGGAGACCCAGTACTTC
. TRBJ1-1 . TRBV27 CASSSRGGEGTEAFF TGTGCCAGCAGTTCGCGGGGAGGAGAGGGCACTGAAGCTTTCTTT
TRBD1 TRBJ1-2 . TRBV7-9 CASSSPRQGLNYGYTF TGTGCCAGCAGCTCGCCTAGACAGGGCCTTAACTATGGCTACACCTTC
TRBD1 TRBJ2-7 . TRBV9 CASSAGTGVSYEQYF TGTGCCAGCAGCGCCGGGACAGGGGTTTCCTACGAGCAGTACTTC
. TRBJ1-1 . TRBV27 CASSPILISGGNTEAFF TGTGCCAGCAGTCCAATCTTAATTTCTGGCGGGAACACTGAAGCTTTCTTT
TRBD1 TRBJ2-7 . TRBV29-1 CSVDRGYEQYF TGCAGCGTTGACAGGGGGTACGAGCAGTACTTC
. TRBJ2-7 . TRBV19 CASSKGVEQYF TGTGCCAGTAGTAAAGGGGTTGAGCAGTACTTC
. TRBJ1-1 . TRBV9 CASSVEALNTEAFF TGTGCCAGCAGCGTGGAGGCCTTGAACACTGAAGCTTTCTTT
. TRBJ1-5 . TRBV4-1 CASSQDQGMGNQPQHF TGCGCCAGCAGCCAAGATCAGGGTATGGGCAATCAGCCCCAGCATTTT
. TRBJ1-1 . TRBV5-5 CASSRTTVDDYTEAFF TGTGCCAGCAGTCGAACGACAGTTGATGATTACACTGAAGCTTTCTTT
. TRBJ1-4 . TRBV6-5 CASSYGGGTNEKLFF TGTGCCAGCAGTTACGGGGGAGGAACTAATGAAAAACTGTTTTTT
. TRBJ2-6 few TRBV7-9 CASSPPSAGANVLTF TGTGCCAGCAGCCCTCCCTCAGCTGGGGCCAACGTCCTGACTTTC
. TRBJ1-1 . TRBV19 CASSIGGGLTEAFF TGTGCCAGTAGTATAGGCGGGGGGCTTACTGAAGCTTTCTTT
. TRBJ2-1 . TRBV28 CASSFGTTQGDEQFF TGTGCCAGCAGTTTTGGGACAACCCAAGGGGATGAGCAGTTCTTC
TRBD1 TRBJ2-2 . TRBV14 CASSQLTGANTGELFF TGTGCCAGCAGCCAACTGACAGGGGCGAACACCGGGGAGCTGTTTTTT
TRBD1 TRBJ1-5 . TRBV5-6 CASSLQNRGSSQPQHF TGTGCCAGCAGCTTACAAAACAGGGGGTCGAGTCAGCCCCAGCATTTT
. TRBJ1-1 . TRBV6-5 CASSYEGENTEAFF TGTGCCAGCAGTTACGAAGGGGAGAACACTGAAGCTTTCTTT
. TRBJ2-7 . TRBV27 CASSLSRTDEQYF TGTGCCAGCAGTTTATCGAGAACAGACGAGCAGTACTTC
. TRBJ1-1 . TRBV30 CAWSEEATEAFF TGTGCCTGGAGTGAGGAGGCCACTGAAGCTTTCTTT
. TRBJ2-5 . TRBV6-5 CASTNPEGAQETQYF TGTGCCAGCACCAACCCGGAGGGGGCCCAAGAGACCCAGTACTTC
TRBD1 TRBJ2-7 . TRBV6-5 CASSGTGPHEQYF TGTGCCAGCAGTGGGACAGGGCCCCACGAGCAGTACTTC
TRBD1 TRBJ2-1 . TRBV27 CASRKGAGGPLYNEQFF TGTGCCAGCCGAAAGGGGGCAGGGGGCCCCCTCTACAATGAGCAGTTCTTC
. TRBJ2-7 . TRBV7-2 CASSLVWAYKSNSYEQYF TGTGCCAGCAGCTTAGTATGGGCTTACAAGTCGAATTCCTACGAGCAGTACTTC
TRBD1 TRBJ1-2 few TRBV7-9 CASSSGQGSSYGYTF TGTGCCAGCAGCTCAGGACAGGGTAGTTCCTATGGCTACACCTTC
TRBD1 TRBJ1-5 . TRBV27 CASSSGTEKNQPQHF TGTGCCAGCAGTTCCGGGACAGAGAAAAATCAGCCCCAGCATTTT
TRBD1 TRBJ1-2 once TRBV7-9 CASSLGTGYGYTF TGTGCCAGCAGCTTAGGGACAGGGTATGGCTACACCTTC
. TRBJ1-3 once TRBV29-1 CSVATTASGNTIYF TGCAGCGTTGCGACGACAGCCTCTGGAAACACCATATATTTT
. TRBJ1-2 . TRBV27 CASRTGNHGYTF TGTGCCAGCAGAACAGGGAATCATGGCTACACCTTC
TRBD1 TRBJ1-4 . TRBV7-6 CASSREGGASEKLFF TGTGCCAGCAGCCGAGAAGGGGGCGCGAGTGAAAAACTGTTTTTT
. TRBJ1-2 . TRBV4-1 CASSPRGGDVRGYTF TGCGCCAGCAGCCCCCGGGGGGGGGATGTGCGTGGCTACACCTTC
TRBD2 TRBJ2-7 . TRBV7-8 CASSLDLAGGSSSYEQYF TGTGCCAGCAGCTTAGATCTAGCGGGGGGCTCGAGCTCCTACGAGCAGTACTTC
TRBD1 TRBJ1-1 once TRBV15 CATSRDLGTATEAFF TGTGCCACCAGCAGAGATCTAGGGACAGCGACTGAAGCTTTCTTT
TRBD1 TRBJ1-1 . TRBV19 CASSVGQGSRTEAFF TGTGCCAGTAGTGTGGGACAGGGATCGCGGACTGAAGCTTTCTTT
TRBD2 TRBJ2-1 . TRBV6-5 CASSLGLAVNEQFF TGTGCCAGCAGTTTGGGACTAGCGGTCAATGAGCAGTTCTTC
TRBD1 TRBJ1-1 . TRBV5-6 CASSLGDRPWVDTEAFF TGTGCCAGCAGCTTGGGGGACAGGCCTTGGGTCGACACTGAAGCTTTCTTT
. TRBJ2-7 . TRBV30 CAWSGQGLEQYF TGTGCCTGGAGTGGTCAGGGCCTGGAGCAGTACTTC
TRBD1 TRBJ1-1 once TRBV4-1 CASSQSPGQGHTEAFF TGCGCCAGCAGCCAAAGCCCGGGACAGGGGCACACTGAAGCTTTCTTT
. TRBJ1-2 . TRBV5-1 CASLSSYGGGYTF TGCGCCAGCCTTTCCTCGTACGGGGGTGGCTACACCTTC
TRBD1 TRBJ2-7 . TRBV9 CASSVGGQGSYEQYF TGTGCCAGCAGCGTTGGGGGACAGGGTTCCTACGAGCAGTACTTC
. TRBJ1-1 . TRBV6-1 CASREGRLNTEAFF TGTGCCAGCAGGGAGGGCCGACTGAACACTGAAGCTTTCTTT
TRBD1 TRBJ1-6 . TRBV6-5 CASSLRQGGNPPLHF TGTGCCAGCAGCCTACGACAGGGCGGAAATCCACCCCTCCACTTT
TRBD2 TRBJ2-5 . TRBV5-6 CASSLGLAGGKTQYF TGTGCCAGCAGCTTGGGGCTAGCGGGGGGGAAGACCCAGTACTTC
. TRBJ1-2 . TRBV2 CASSEMVREERGYTF TGTGCCAGCAGTGAAATGGTCCGGGAGGAACGTGGCTACACCTTC
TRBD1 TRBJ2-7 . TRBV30 CAWASGGSVPSSYEQYF TGTGCCTGGGCGTCAGGGGGAAGTGTTCCGAGCTCCTACGAGCAGTACTTC
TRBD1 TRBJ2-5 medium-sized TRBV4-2 CASSQDPGQGAETQYF TGTGCCAGCAGCCAAGATCCCGGACAGGGGGCAGAGACCCAGTACTTC
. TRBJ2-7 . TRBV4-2 CASSQEAAGAFSYEQYF TGTGCCAGCAGCCAAGAAGCCGCGGGGGCTTTCTCCTACGAGCAGTACTTC
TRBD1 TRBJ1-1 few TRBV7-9 CASSWQGGEAFF TGTGCCAGCAGCTGGCAGGGGGGTGAAGCTTTCTTT
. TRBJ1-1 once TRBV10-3 CAIRDQTVNTEAFF TGTGCCATCAGGGACCAGACAGTCAACACTGAAGCTTTCTTT
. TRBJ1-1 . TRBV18 CASSPRPPRGRDTEAFF TGTGCCAGCTCACCACGACCCCCCAGGGGTCGGGACACTGAAGCTTTCTTT
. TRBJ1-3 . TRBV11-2 CASTEGLFSGNTIYF TGTGCCAGCACGGAGGGGCTGTTCTCTGGAAACACCATATATTTT
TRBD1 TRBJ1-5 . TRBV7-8 CASSLTGAFNQPQHF TGTGCCAGCAGCTTAACAGGGGCTTTCAATCAGCCCCAGCATTTT
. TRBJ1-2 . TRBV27 CASSPIPDSVGYTF TGTGCCAGCAGTCCCATACCGGACAGCGTGGGCTACACCTTC
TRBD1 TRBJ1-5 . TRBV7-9 CASNGDRGNQPQHF TGTGCCAGCAACGGGGACAGGGGCAATCAGCCCCAGCATTTT
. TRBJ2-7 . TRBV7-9 CASSLSTGLSYEQYF TGTGCCAGCAGCCTATCGACAGGCCTCTCCTACGAGCAGTACTTC